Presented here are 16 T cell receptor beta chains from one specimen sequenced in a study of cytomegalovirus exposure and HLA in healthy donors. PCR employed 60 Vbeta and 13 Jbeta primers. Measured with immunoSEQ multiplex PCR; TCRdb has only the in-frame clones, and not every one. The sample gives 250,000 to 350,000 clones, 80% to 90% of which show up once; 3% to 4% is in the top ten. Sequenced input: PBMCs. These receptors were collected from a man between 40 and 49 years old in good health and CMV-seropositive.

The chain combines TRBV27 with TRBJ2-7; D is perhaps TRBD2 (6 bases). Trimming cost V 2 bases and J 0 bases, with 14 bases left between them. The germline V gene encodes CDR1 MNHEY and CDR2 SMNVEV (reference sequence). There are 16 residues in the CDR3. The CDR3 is CASSLAGGANSYEQYF. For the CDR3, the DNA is TGTGCCAGCAGTTTAGCAGGCGGGGCCAACTCCTACGAGCAGTACTTC.

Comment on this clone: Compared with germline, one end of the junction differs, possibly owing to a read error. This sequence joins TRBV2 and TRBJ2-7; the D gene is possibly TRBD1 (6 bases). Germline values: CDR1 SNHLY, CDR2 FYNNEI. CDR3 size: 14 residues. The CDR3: CAGRSRDNPYEQYF. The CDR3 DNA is TGTGCCGGCAGAAGCCGGGACAACCCCTACGAGCAGTACTTC. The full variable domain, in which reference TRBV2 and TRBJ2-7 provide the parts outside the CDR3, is EPEVTQTPSHQVTQMGQEVILRCVPISNHLYFYWYRQILGQKVEFLVSFYNNEISEKSEIFDDQFSVERPDGSNFTLKIRSTKLEDSAMYFCAGRSRDNPYEQYFGPGTRLTVT.

The DNA for the CDR3 is TGTGCCAGCACTAAGGGAGGGTCGGGCACTGAAGCTTTCTTT. It yields the protein CASTKGGSGTEAFF. This chain joins TRBV6-5 and TRBJ1-1; no definite D call. This CDR3 region has 14 residues. V was trimmed by 7 bases and J by 4 bases, leaving 16 bases between them. The germline V gene encodes CDR1 MNHEY and CDR2 SVGAGI.

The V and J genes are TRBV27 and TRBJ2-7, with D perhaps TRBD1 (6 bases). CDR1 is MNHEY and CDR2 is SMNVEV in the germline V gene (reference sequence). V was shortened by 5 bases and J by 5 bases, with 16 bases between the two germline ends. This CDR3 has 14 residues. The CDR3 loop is CASSITTTGNEQYF. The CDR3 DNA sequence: TGTGCCAGCAGTATTACGACGACAGGCAACGAGCAGTACTTC.

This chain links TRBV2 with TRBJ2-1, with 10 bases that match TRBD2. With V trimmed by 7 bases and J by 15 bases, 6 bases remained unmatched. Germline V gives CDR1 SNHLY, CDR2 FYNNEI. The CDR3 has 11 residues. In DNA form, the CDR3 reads TGTGCCAGCAACCTAAGCGGGAGGGGGTTCTTC. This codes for CASNLSGRGFF. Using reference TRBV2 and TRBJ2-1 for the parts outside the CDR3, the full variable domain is EPEVTQTPSHQVTQMGQEVILRCVPISNHLYFYWYRQILGQKVEFLVSFYNNEISEKSEIFDDQFSVERPDGSNFTLKIRSTKLEDSAMYFCASNLSGRGFFGPGTRLTVL.

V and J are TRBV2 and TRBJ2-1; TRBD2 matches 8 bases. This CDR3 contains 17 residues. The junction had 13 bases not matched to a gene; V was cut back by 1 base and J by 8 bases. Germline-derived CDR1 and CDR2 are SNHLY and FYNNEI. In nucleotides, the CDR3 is TGTGCCAGCAGTGAAGGGGGAGTAGCGGGGCTTTTGTATGAGCAGTTCTTC. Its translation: CASSEGGVAGLLYEQFF.

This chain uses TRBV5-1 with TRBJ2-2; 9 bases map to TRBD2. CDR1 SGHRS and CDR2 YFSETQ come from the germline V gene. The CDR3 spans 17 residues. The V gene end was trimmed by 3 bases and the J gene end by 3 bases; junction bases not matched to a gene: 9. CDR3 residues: CASSWTAGGIYTGELFF. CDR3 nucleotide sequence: TGCGCCAGCAGCTGGACAGCGGGAGGAATCTACACCGGGGAGCTGTTTTTT.

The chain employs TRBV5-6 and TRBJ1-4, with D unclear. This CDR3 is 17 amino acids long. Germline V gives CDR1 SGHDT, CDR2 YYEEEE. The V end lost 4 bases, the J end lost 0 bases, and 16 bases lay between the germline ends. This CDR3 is CASSVRLFKATNEKLFF. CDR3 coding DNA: TGTGCCAGCAGCGTGAGGCTCTTTAAGGCAACTAATGAAAAACTGTTTTTT.

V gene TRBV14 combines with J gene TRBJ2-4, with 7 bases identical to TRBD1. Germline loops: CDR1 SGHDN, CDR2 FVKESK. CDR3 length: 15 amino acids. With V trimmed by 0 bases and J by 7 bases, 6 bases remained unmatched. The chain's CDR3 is CASSQDRQGRNIQYF. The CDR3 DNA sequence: TGTGCCAGCAGCCAAGACAGACAGGGAAGGAACATTCAGTACTTC.

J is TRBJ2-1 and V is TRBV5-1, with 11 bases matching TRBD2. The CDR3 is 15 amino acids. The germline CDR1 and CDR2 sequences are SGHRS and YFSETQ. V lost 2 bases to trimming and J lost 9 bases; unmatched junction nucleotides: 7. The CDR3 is CASSFTSGSESEQFF. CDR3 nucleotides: TGCGCCAGCAGCTTTACTAGCGGGAGTGAGAGTGAGCAGTTCTTC.

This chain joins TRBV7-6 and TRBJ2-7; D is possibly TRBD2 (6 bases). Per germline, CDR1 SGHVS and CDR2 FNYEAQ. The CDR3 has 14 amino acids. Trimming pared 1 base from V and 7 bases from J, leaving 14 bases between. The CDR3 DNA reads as TGTGCCAGCAGCTTAGTAGGGGAGGCGGAAGAGCAGTACTTC. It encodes CASSLVGEAEEQYF.

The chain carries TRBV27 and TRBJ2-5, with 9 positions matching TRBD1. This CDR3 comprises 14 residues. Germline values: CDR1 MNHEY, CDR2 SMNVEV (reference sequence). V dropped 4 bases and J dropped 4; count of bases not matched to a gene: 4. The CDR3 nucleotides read TGTGCCAGCAGTTCCGGGACAGGGTTAGAGACCCAGTACTTC. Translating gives CASSSGTGLETQYF.

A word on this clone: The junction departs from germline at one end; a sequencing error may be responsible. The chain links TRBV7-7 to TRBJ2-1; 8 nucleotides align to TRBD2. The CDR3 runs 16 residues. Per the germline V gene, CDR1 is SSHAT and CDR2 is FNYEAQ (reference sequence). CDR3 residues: CASSRSRAGVDNEQFF. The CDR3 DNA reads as TGTGCTAGCAGCCGCTCGAGAGCGGGAGTCGACAATGAGCAGTTCTTC.

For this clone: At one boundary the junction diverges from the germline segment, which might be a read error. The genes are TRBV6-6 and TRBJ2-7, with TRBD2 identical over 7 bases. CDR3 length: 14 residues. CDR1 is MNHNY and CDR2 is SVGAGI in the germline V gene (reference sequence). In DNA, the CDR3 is TGTGCCAGCAGCACCGGCGGGAGAACCTACGAGCGGTACTTC. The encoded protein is CASSTGGRTYERYF.

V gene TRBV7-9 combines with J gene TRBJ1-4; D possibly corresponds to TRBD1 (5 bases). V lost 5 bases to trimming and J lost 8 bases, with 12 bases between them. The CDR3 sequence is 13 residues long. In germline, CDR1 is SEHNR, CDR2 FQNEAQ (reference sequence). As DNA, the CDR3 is TGTGCCAGCAGCCCAAGGACATACGAAAAACTGTTTTTT. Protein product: CASSPRTYEKLFF.

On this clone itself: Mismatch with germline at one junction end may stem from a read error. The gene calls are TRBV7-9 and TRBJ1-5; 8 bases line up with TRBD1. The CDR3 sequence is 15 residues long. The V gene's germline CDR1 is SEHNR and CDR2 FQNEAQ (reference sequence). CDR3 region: CSSSSTTGDNQPQHF. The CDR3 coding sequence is TGTTCCAGCAGCTCGACGACAGGGGACAATCAGCCCCAGCATTTT.